The present TCR beta chain was sequenced within a study of CD8+CD57+ T cells in acquired aplastic anemia. Deletions cut 3 bases from V and 2 bases from J, with 11 bases between. The CDR3 is made up of 15 amino acids. Germline V gene lookup returns CDR1 SGHTA and CDR2 FQGTGA. Genomic DNA served as template for TCR beta VDJ and CDR3 profiling. From the reads, TCRdb called clonotypes with MiXCR, one entry per CDR3 protein. The sample records about 270,000 distinct CDR3 sequences, approximately 57% being singletons. In its sample, this clonotype was seen a few times. Sequencing input: sorted CD4+, CD8+, or CD8+CD57+ T cells (not recorded which) from PBMCs. The V and J genes are TRBV7-3 and TRBJ2-1, with D possibly being TRBD2 (5 bases). The receptor was derived from a human donor with severe aplastic anemia or a healthy control (not recorded which). The CDR3 loop reads CASSLGDFPYNEQFF. CDR3 coding DNA: TGTGCCAGCAGCTTGGGAGACTTCCCCTACAATGAGCAGTTCTTC.